One and the same sample provided the 13 T cell receptor beta chains below, sequenced in a study of T cells in Graves' hyperthyroidism and ophthalmopathy (dated 2019 in TCRdb). Library construction relied on multiplex PCR. For sequencing, an Illumina HiSeq 2000 was employed. TCR beta CDR3 regions were amplified from RNA transcripts. For the first round of RT-PCR on the TCR CDR3, the HTBI primer set was used together with the Qiagen OneStep RT-PCR kit. In TCRdb, the public reads were trimmed at Q25 with fastp and aligned with MiXCR, with productive beta chains retained. One record per CDR3 amino acid sequence lists the most common genes and DNA. Here the sample has approximately 500,000 distinct CDR3 sequences; approximately 44% occur a single time. Of the sample, roughly 8.2% is held by the ten largest clones. The sample consisted of peripheral blood or thyroid tissue (not recorded which). The receptors come from a woman aged 18-29 years with Graves' hyperthyroidism.

This clonotype was observed at least ten times. CDR3 region: CASRQGQTNYGYTF. CDR3 coding DNA: TGTGCCAGCAGGCAGGGACAGACTAACTATGGCTACACCTTC. The chain uses TRBV2 and TRBJ1-2; 7 bases line up with TRBD1. Germline V gene data show CDR1 as SNHLY and CDR2 as FYNNEI. The CDR3 runs 14 residues. The junction had 4 bases not matched to a gene; V was cut back by 6 bases and J by 0 bases.

This clonotype was detected many times. This chain connects TRBV14 to TRBJ2-5; D uncertain. V gave up 0 bases and J gave up 1 base, with 6 bases separating them. The CDR3 loop spans 14 amino acids. Per germline, CDR1 SGHDN and CDR2 FVKESK. CDR3 DNA: TGTGCCAGCAGCCAAGATAAGCTCCAAGAGACCCAGTACTTC. This translates into CASSQDKLQETQYF.

This clonotype was counted at least ten times. The V call is TRBV7-2, the J call TRBJ2-2; D remains unclear. The CDR3 is 15 amino acids. V dropped 1 base and J dropped 2 bases, with 8 bases sitting between them. Germline CDR1 SGHTA, CDR2 FQGNSA. DNA for the CDR3: TGTGCCAGCAGCTTAGTACAGTTTAACACCGGGGAGCTGTTTTTT. This codes for CASSLVQFNTGELFF.

This chain uses TRBV7-8 with TRBJ1-1, with 7 nucleotides matching TRBD1. Unmatched junction bases numbered 9, after V lost 7 bases and J lost 4 bases. In germline, CDR1 is SGHVS, CDR2 FQNEAQ. The CDR3 sequence is 14 residues long. The CDR3 DNA reads as TGTGCCAGCATTTCATACAGGGGAATCACTGAAGCTTTCTTT. Residues: CASISYRGITEAFF.

This clonotype was counted once. CDR3 nucleotide sequence: TGCAGTGCTAGAGAGGGGTACGAGGTTCAAGAGACCCAGTACTTC. Translation gives CSAREGYEVQETQYF. The chain combines TRBV20-1 with TRBJ2-5; D uncertain. The V end lost 0 bases, the J end lost 2 bases, and 13 bases lay between the germline ends. Germline CDR1 and CDR2: DFQATT and SNEGSKA (reference sequence). The CDR3 runs to 15 residues.

This sequence joins TRBV15 and TRBJ1-3; D is perhaps TRBD1 (6 bases). Germline V gives CDR1 LNHNV, CDR2 YYDKDF (reference sequence). The CDR3 contains 18 residues. Trimming left V 0 bases short and J 7 bases short, with 22 bases between. The DNA of the CDR3 is TGTGCCACCAGCAGAGATGGGGTTCGTAGGGGGAGGATGAACACCATATATTTT. The encoded protein is CATSRDGVRRGRMNTIYF.

To note about this clonotype: One end of the junction is discordant with germline, which a read error may explain. J is TRBJ1-1 and V is TRBV9; 7 nucleotides match TRBD1. The germline V gene encodes CDR1 SGDLS and CDR2 YYNGEE. The length of the CDR3 is 14 residues. CDR3 amino acids: CTSSGGGPNTEAFF. The CDR3, as DNA: TGCACCAGCTCAGGGGGAGGGCCGAACACTGAAGCTTTCTTT.

A few counts support this clonotype. A read error may be the cause here, since a much bigger clone is one base away. The V call is TRBV20-1, the J call TRBJ1-5, with 8 bases lining up with TRBD1. The CDR3 spans 13 residues. V lost 1 base, J lost 9 bases, and 5 bases stayed unmatched. Germline assignment: CDR1 DFQATT and CDR2 SNEGSKA (reference sequence). The CDR3 loop reads CSARATGGRPQHF. As DNA, the CDR3 is TGCAGTGCTAGAGCCACAGGGGGTCGGCCCCAGCATTTT.

The chain joins TRBV12-3 or TRBV12-4 to TRBJ1-4; TRBD1 might be the D (5 bases). There are 15 residues in the CDR3. Between the trimmed V and J ends, which lost 8 bases and 3 bases, there was a span of 16 bases. CDR3 protein: CASSPQIGANEKLFF. CDR3 bases: TGTGCCAGCTCACCACAGATAGGGGCTAATGAAAAACTGTTTTTT.

This clonotype came up many times. The chain uses TRBV19 and TRBJ2-7, with TRBD2 matching over 9 bases. V dropped 5 bases and J dropped 1; count of bases not matched to a gene: 9. Germline CDR1 is LNHDA and CDR2 is SQIVND (reference sequence). The length of the CDR3 is 16 residues. CDR3 sequence reads: CASSRLADDISYEQYF. The CDR3 coding sequence is TGTGCCAGTAGTCGACTAGCGGACGATATATCCTACGAGCAGTACTTC.

Only a few counts were recorded for this clonotype. The gene calls are TRBV4-1 and TRBJ1-5; no clear D. CDR3 length: 15 residues. Trimming took 2 bases from V and 6 from J, leaving 14 bases between them. Per the germline V gene, CDR1 is MGHRA and CDR2 is YSYEKL. The CDR3: CASSQYWTASQPQHF. CDR3 in DNA: TGCGCCAGCAGCCAATATTGGACGGCCAGTCAGCCCCAGCATTTT.

This clonotype was seen at least ten times. The chain joins TRBV6-1 to TRBJ1-2; D possibly corresponds to TRBD1 (5 bases). V was clipped by 6 bases and J by 4 bases, with 9 bases between them. Germline loops: CDR1 MNHNS, CDR2 SASEGT. The CDR3 is made up of 12 amino acids. CDR3 loop: CASRGRTYGYTF. For the CDR3, the DNA is TGTGCCAGCAGGGGACGGACCTATGGCTACACCTTC.

The chain couples TRBV6-5 to TRBJ2-3; D not certain. The V end lost 6 bases, the J end lost 0 bases, and 10 bases lay between the germline ends. CDR1 is MNHEY and CDR2 is SVGAGI in the germline V gene. This CDR3 is built from 14 residues. The CDR3 protein is CASRVGSSTDTQYF. The CDR3 nucleotides read TGTGCCAGCAGGGTGGGTTCTAGCACAGATACGCAGTATTTT.